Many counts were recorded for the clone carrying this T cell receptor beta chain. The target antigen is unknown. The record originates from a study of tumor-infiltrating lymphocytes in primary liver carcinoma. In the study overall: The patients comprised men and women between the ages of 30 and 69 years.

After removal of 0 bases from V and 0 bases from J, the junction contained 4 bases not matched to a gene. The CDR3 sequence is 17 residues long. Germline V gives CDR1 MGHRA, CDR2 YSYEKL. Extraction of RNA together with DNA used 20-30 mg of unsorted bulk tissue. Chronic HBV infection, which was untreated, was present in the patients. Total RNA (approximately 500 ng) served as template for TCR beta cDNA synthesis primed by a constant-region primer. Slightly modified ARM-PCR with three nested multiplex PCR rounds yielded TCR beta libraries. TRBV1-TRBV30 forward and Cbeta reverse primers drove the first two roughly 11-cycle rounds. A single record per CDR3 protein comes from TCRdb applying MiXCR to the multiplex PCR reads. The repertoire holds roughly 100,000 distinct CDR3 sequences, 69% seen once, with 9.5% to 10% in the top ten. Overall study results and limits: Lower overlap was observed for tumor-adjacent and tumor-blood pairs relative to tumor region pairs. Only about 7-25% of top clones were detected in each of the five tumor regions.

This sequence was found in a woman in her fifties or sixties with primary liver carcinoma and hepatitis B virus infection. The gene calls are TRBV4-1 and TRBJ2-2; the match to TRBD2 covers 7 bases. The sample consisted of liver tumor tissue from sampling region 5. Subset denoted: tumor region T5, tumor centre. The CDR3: CASSQEGGWSNTGELFF. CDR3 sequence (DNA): TGCGCCAGCAGCCAAGAGGGGGGGTGGTCGAACACCGGGGAGCTGTTTTTT.